This T cell receptor beta chain was captured by sequencing in a study of blood T cell repertoires in COVID-19. Study details: The cDNA or gDNA used as material had been derived from T cells, B-cell-depleted T cells, or PBMCs.

Germline trimming cut 4 bases from V and 6 bases from J; bases unmatched to any gene: 12. The germline CDR1 and CDR2 sequences are MDHEN and SYDVKM. The CDR3 covers 17 residues. Measured with immunoSEQ multiplex PCR; TCRdb has only the in-frame clones, and not every one. The sample yields 150,000 to 200,000 clones, 80% to 90% seen once. The sample comprised peripheral blood. The sequence derives from a woman aged 55-69 years with COVID-19, enrolled during active disease. This chain links TRBV28 with TRBJ2-5; TRBD1 matches at 12 bases. The CDR3: CASSSAIGTGGEKTQYF. The CDR3 DNA follows: TGTGCCAGCAGTTCTGCAATCGGGACAGGGGGCGAAAAGACCCAGTACTTC.